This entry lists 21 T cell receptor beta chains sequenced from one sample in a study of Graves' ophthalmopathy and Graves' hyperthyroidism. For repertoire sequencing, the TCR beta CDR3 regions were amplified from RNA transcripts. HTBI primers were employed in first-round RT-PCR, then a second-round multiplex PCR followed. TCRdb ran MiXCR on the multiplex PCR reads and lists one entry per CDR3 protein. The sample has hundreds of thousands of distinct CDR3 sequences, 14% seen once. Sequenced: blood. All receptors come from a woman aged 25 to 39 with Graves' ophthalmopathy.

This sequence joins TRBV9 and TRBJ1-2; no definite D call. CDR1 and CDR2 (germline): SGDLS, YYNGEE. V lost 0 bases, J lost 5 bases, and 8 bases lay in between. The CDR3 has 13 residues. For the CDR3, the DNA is TGTGCCAGCAGCGTAGCCCCCGGATATGGCTACACCTTC. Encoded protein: CASSVAPGYGYTF. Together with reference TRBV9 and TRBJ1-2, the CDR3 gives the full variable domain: DSGVTQTPKHLITATGQRVTLRCSPRSGDLSVYWYQQSLDQGLQFLIQYYNGEERAKGNILERFSAQQFPDLHSELNLSSLELGDSALYFCASSVAPGYGYTFGSGTRLTVV.

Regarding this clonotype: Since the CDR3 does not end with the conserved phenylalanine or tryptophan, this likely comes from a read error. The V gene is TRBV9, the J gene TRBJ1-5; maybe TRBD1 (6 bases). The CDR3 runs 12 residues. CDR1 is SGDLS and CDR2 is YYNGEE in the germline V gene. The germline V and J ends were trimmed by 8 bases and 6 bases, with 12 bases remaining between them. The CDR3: CARRQDRQPQHY. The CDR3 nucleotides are TGTGCCAGAAGACAGGACCGTCAGCCCCAGCATTAT.

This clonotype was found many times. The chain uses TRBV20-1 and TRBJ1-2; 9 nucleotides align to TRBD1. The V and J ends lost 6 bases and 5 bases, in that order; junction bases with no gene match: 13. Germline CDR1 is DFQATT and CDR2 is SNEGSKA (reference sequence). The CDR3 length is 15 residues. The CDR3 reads CSALPGQGLIYGYTF. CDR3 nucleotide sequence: TGCAGTGCCCTCCCGGGACAGGGATTGATTTATGGCTACACCTTC.

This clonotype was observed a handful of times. CDR3 region: CSASLGVSNQPQHF. CDR3 coding DNA: TGCAGTGCTAGTTTAGGGGTTAGCAATCAGCCCCAGCATTTT. This chain uses TRBV20-1 with TRBJ1-5, with D maybe TRBD1 (5 bases). This CDR3 contains 14 residues. Germline V gene data show CDR1 as DFQATT and CDR2 as SNEGSKA (reference sequence). Between the trimmed V and J ends, which lost 3 bases and 0 bases, there was a span of 9 bases.

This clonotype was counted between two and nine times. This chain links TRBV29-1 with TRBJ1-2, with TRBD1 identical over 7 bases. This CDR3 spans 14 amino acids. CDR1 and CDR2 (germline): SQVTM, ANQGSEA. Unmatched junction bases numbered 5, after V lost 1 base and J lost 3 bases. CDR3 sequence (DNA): TGCAGCGTTGAAGGGCGACAGGGACACTATGGCTACACCTTC. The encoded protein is CSVEGRQGHYGYTF.

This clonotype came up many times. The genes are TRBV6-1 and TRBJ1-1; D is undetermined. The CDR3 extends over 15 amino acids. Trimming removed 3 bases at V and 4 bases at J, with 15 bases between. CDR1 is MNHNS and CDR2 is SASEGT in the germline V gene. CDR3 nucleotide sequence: TGTGCCAGCAGTGATAAGCCGATAGGGAGCACTGAAGCTTTCTTT. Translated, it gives CASSDKPIGSTEAFF.

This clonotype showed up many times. CDR3 nucleotide sequence: TGTGCCAGCAGTTACAGGGGGACTATCCACCTCTACTCTGGGGCCAACGTCCTGACTTTC. Its translation is CASSYRGTIHLYSGANVLTF. The rearrangement links TRBV6-2 or TRBV6-3 to TRBJ2-6; possibly TRBD2 for D (7 bases). The V end lost 2 bases, the J end lost 0 bases, and 20 bases lay between the germline ends. The CDR3 is made up of 20 amino acids. Germline CDR1 and CDR2: MNHEY and SVGEGT.

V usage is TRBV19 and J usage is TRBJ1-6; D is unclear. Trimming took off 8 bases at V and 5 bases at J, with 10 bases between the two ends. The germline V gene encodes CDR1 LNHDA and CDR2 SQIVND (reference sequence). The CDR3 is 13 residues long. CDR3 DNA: TGTGCCAGTGGGCAGATCAATAATTCACCCCTCCACTTT. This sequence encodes CASGQINNSPLHF.

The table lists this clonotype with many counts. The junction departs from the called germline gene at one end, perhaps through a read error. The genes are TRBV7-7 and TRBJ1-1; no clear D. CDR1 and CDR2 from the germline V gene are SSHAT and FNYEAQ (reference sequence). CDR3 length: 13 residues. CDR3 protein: CASSRDLNTEAFF. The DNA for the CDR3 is TGTGCTAGCAGCCGGGATTTGAACACTGAAGCTTTCTTT.

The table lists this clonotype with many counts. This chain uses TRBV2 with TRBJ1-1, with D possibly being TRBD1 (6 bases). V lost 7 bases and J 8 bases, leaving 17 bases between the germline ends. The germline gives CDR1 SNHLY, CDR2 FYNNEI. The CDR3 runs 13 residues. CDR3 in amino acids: CASNPVRGSEAFF. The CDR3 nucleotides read TGTGCCAGCAACCCGGTCAGGGGCTCGGAAGCTTTCTTT.

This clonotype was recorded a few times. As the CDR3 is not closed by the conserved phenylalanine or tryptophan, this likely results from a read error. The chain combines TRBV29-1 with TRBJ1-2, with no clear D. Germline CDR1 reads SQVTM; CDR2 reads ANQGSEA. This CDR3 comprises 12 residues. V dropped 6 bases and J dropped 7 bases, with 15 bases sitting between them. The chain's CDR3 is CSVHGGVSGYTL. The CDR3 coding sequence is TGCAGCGTGCACGGTGGGGTTAGTGGCTACACCCTC.

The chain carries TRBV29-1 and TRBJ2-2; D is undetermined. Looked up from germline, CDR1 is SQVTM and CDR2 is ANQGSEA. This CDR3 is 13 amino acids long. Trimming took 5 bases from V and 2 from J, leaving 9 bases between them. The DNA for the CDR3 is TGCAGCGTTATTGGACCTAACACCGGGGAGCTGTTTTTT. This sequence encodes CSVIGPNTGELFF.

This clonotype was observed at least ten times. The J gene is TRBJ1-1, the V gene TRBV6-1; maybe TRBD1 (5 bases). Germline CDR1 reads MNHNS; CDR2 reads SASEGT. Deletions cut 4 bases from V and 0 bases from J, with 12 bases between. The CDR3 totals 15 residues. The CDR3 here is CASSARQSLNTEAFF. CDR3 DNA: TGTGCCAGCAGTGCCCGACAGAGCTTGAACACTGAAGCTTTCTTT.

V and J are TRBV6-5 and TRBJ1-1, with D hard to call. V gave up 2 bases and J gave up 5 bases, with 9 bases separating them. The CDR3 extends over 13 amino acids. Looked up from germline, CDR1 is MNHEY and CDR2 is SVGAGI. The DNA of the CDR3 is TGTGCCAGCAGTTACGAGTCAGGAACTGAAGCTTTCTTT. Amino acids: CASSYESGTEAFF.

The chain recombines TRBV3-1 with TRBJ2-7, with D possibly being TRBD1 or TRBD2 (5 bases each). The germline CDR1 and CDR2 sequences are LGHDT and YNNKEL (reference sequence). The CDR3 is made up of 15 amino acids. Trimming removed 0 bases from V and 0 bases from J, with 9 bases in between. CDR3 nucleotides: TGTGCCAGCAGCCAAGACGGGGCTTACTCCTACGAGCAGTACTTC. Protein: CASSQDGAYSYEQYF.

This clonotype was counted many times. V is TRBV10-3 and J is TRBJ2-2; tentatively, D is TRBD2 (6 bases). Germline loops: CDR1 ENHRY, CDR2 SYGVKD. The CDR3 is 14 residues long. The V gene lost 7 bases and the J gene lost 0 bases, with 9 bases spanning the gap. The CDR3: CAIKLASNTGELFF. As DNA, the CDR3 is TGTGCCATCAAGCTAGCGTCGAACACCGGGGAGCTGTTTTTT.

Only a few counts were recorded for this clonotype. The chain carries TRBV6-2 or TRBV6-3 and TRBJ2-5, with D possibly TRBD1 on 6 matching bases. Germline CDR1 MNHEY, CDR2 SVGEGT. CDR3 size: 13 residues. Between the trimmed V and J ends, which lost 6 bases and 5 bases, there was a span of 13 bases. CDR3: CASRQGRVETQYF. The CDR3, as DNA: TGTGCCAGCAGGCAGGGGCGCGTGGAGACCCAGTACTTC.

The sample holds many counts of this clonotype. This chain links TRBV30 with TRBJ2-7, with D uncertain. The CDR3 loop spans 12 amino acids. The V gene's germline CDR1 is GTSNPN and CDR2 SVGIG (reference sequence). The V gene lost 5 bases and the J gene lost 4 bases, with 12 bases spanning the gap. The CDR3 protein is CAWARSFYEQYF. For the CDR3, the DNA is TGTGCCTGGGCTAGATCGTTTTACGAGCAGTACTTC.

This CDR3 is CASRVLGTGNTEAFF. The CDR3 region has the DNA TGTGCCAGCAGGGTCCTCGGGACGGGGAACACTGAAGCTTTCTTT. The chain carries TRBV12-3 or TRBV12-4 and TRBJ1-1; D perhaps matches TRBD1 (5 bases). The V end was cut by 6 bases, the J end by 1 base, with 15 bases between. CDR3 length: 15 amino acids.

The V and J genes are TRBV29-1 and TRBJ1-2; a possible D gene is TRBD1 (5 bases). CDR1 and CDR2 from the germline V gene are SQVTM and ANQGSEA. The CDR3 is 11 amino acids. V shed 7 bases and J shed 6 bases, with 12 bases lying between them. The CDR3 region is CSALRGNGYTF. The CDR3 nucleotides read TGCAGCGCCTTACGGGGGAATGGCTACACCTTC.

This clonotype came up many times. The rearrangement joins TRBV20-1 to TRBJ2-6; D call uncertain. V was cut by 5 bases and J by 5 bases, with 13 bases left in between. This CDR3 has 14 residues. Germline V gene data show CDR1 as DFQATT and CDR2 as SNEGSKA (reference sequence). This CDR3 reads CSAPHLGWANVLTF. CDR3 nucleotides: TGCAGTGCTCCCCACTTAGGGTGGGCCAACGTCCTGACTTTC.